This T cell receptor beta chain was identified in a study of blood T cell repertoires in COVID-19 (dated by TCRdb to 2020 to 2022). Context from the whole study: Samples from collaborators originated in the United States, Italy and Spain and spanned both the acute and convalescent phases of COVID-19. The material from the prospective study consisted of cDNA or gDNA derived from T cells, B-cell-depleted T cells, or PBMCs. Deeply sampled blood TCRbeta repertoires from subjects exposed to, actively infected with, or recovered from COVID-19 were included in the dataset. The repertoires were released in a freely available public database intended as a resource for research on the immune response to SARS-CoV-2. The samples were drawn from two sources: the first 160 participants of the ongoing ImmuneRACE study, and over 1,000 subjects contributed by 6 global collaborators. The sample metadata nearly always contained a de-identified subject ID, COVID-19 status, age in years and sex. HLA class I and class II types, where available, came from metadata supplied by the sample provider rather than from assay-based typing. General findings and caveats noted by the study authors: How much clinical and demographic metadata was included differed by source and by participant, and the metadata was provided uncurated.

The CDR1 and CDR2 encoded by the germline V gene (reference sequence) are SEHNR and FQNEAQ. Reading from cysteine to phenylalanine, the CDR3 counts 11 amino acids. Only CDR3 DNA is held: 33 bases, read in frame from base 1. Between the V and J ends, shortened by 7 bases and 10 bases respectively, the junction contains 11 bases. Each collaborating institution followed its own protocols to collect whole blood in K2EDTA tubes. Collaborator samples were shipped for TCRbeta analysis as frozen whole blood, isolated PBMCs, or DNA extracted from either sample type. TCRbeta CDR3 regions were amplified from genomic DNA using the immunoSEQ Assay, a bias-controlled multiplex PCR. Processing in the source paper ran as follows. Nucleated cell counts per sample were estimated from amplification of reference gene primers within the assay. To quantify the absolute abundance of each unique TCRbeta CDR3 rearrangement, sequence reads were collapsed and filtered. Productive Simpson clonality was computed per sample as the square root of Simpson's diversity index over productive rearrangements. TCRdb mirrors the immuneACCESS table, restricted to in-frame sequences. Some clones are absent from its copies; in checked studies, under half trace to an unresolved V gene, and the reason for the others is unknown. D and trimming come from the DNA, and the V and J calls and clone size come from that table. Recorded for this sample are roughly 200,000 clones; around 80% of them occurred a single time. Under 3.5% of the sample comes from the top ten.

As to this clone: The antigen it binds to is not known. Per-nucleotide qualities are absent, and no much larger clonotype sits a single base away.

Sequencing was carried out using peripheral blood. The source of this sequence is a woman older than 75 with active or convalescent COVID-19. The chain couples TRBV7-9 to TRBJ2-1, with no confident D gene call. The CDR3 protein sequence reads: CASTPVWEQFF. The nucleotide sequence is TGTGCCAGCACCCCAGTATGGGAGCAGTTCTTC.